This TCR beta chain was recorded in a study of beta chain features in type 1 diabetes. This CDR3 has 17 residues. Per the germline V gene, CDR1 is SGHRS and CDR2 is YFSETQ. The V and J ends lost 1 base and 4 bases, in that order; junction bases with no gene match: 9. Isolated RNA was reverse transcribed in full, so expressed TCRB transcripts were sequenced. TCRdb's copy holds only in-frame clones and misses some; the assay was immunoSEQ multiplex PCR. The profile shows around 280,000 clones, 7% to 9% of them singletons. The sample consisted of central memory CD4+ T cells from blood. The chain recombines TRBV5-1 with TRBJ2-3; the match to TRBD2 covers 10 bases. The TCR originated in a young woman in good health. CDR3 bases: TGCGCCAGCAGCTTGCGGGCTAGCGGGAGCGGGGCAGATACGCAGTATTTT. Translating gives CASSLRASGSGADTQYF.